These T cell receptor beta chains were read from a single sample in a study of blood T cell repertoires in COVID-19. Sequenced by immunoSEQ multiplex PCR; TCRdb stores in-frame clones only, minus some. Here the sample spans 130,000 to 150,000 clones, approximately 92% being singletons. The sequenced sample was peripheral blood. Receptor source: a young man with COVID-19, enrolled during active disease. The CDR3 runs from the conserved cysteine through the conserved F or W.

V | CDR3
TRBV28 | CASSILDGGQPQHF
TRBV4-2 | CASSPSRVGTEAFF
TRBV28 | CASSKGATGGRETQYF
TRBV5-1 | CASSYTLNTEAFF
TRBV7-9 | CASSLAGGGIGQETQYF
TRBV11-2 | CASSLAGGPYNEQFF
TRBV11-3 | CAISWTGEGYEQYF
TRBV5-1 | CASSTRTVEETQYF
TRBV5-1 | CASSLVTGGLAGELFF
TRBV28 | CASSFGVANYGYTF
TRBV6-6 | CASSLGIDRPNTGELFF
TRBV24-1 | CATSVRGSFQETQYF
TRBV7-9 | CASSFRGPAGELFF
TRBV7-3 | CASSLGLVGQETQYF
TRBV12-3/TRBV12-4 | CAVRGQGDSEQFF
TRBV19 | CASSITIESYNEQFF
TRBV7-7 | CASSATATGELFF
TRBV3-1/TRBV3-2 | CASSQGRSFNYGYTF
TRBV28 | CASSFRGTEAFF
TRBV7-9 | CASSPSGRAADTQYF
TRBV12-3/TRBV12-4 | CASTLGTDEKLFF
TRBV7-8 | CASSLDRGSTYEQYF
TRBV2 | CASSETFLSGQATSYGYTF
TRBV3-1/TRBV3-2 | CASSQPGTSGPGIDTQYF
TRBV10-3 | CAISVGGSEYEQYF
TRBV2 | CASNRVREGASNQPQHF
TRBV7-3 | CASSSNRDGTQYF
TRBV5-1 | CASSSRDYYNEQFF
TRBV19 | CASTPNWGQGDIADTQYF
TRBV7-9 | CASSLRLIAGQGEQYF
TRBV9 | CASSGWTGKIQNEQFF
TRBV6-5 | CASSYGSSYGYTF
TRBV6-5 | CASSPGVRGFYEQYF
TRBV2 | CASTEGGEQYF
TRBV7-8 | CASSLESARSSYEQYF
TRBV7-2 | CASSHNPGLGVTDTQYF
TRBV6-5 | CASSYGSGYEQYF
TRBV28 | CASSPGDGRSYEQYF
TRBV4-2 | CASSQGRAGGDQPQHF
TRBV13 | CASSATGQGLLISSYEQYF
TRBV28 | CASSPGLASYEQFF
TRBV21-1 | CASSKLTDGGSEQYF
TRBV5-1 | CASSLVFRGPYNEQFF
TRBV7-2 | CASSLGGRGETQYF
TRBV7-9 | CASSPYPDRATGANVLTF
TRBV4-1 | CASSHEGARDQPQHF
TRBV30 | CASSGLGGISYNEQFF
TRBV28 | CASRDPGWDYEQYF